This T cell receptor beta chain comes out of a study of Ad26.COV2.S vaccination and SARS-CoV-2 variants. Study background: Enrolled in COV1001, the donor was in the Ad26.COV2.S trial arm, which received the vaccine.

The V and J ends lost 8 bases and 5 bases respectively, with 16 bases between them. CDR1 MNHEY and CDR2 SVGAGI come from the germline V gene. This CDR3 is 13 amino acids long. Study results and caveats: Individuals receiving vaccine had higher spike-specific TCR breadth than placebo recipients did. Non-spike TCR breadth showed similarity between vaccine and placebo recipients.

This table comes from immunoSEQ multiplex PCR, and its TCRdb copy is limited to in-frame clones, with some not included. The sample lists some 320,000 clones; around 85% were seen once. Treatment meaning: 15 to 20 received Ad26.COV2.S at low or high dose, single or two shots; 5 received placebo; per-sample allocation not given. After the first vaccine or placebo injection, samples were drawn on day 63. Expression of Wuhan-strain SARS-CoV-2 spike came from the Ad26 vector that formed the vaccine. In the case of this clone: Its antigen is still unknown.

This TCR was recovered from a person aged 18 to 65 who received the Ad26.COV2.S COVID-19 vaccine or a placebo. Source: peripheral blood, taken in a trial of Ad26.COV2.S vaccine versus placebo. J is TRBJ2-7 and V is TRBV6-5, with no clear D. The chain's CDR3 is CASAQAMSHEQYF. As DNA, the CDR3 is TGTGCCAGCGCCCAGGCTATGTCCCACGAGCAGTACTTC.